The rows below give T cell receptor beta chains drawn from one sample of a study of cytomegalovirus exposure and HLA in healthy donors. Sequenced by immunoSEQ multiplex PCR; TCRdb stores in-frame clones only, minus some. The sample has 130,000 or so clones, more than 60% seen once. Sequencing was done on a sample of PBMCs. The receptors were gathered from a woman aged 40-49 years in good health and CMV-seropositive. CDR3s include the opening cysteine and the closing phenylalanine or tryptophan. The D gene is left open where the match is weak. The size field is filled for only some rows; it gives once, few, many or a size class.

d_call j_call clone_size v_call cdr3_aa cdr3_nt
TRBD2 TRBJ2-1 few TRBV30 CASRLAGGDYNEQFF TGTGCCTCCCGACTAGCGGGAGGTGACTACAATGAGCAGTTCTTC
- TRBJ2-7 few TRBV6-5 CASSYDNYEQYF TGTGCCAGCAGTTACGACAACTACGAGCAGTACTTC
- TRBJ1-2 - TRBV27 CASSFPAGYGYTF TGTGCCAGCAGTTTCCCAGCGGGGTATGGCTACACCTTC
TRBD1 TRBJ1-1 - TRBV7-9 CASSSRDRGRGTEAFF TGTGCCAGCAGCTCCCGGGACAGGGGGCGCGGCACTGAAGCTTTCTTT
TRBD1 TRBJ2-4 - TRBV14 CASSQGGTVGNIQYF TGTGCCAGCAGCCAAGGGGGGACAGTTGGGAACATTCAGTACTTC
- TRBJ1-1 medium-sized TRBV11-3 CASSLDGLTNTEAFF TGTGCCAGCAGCTTAGACGGACTGACGAACACTGAAGCTTTCTTT
TRBD2 TRBJ2-3 - TRBV9 CASSAGTSGGPRLDTQYF TGTGCCAGCAGCGCCGGGACTAGCGGGGGACCCCGCCTGGATACGCAGTATTTT
- TRBJ2-1 - TRBV11-2 CATRRESSYNEQFF TGTGCCACCCGGAGGGAAAGCTCCTACAATGAGCAGTTCTTC
- TRBJ2-2 once TRBV19 CASSEQQIRELFF TGTGCCAGTAGTGAGCAACAGATCCGGGAGCTGTTTTTT
- TRBJ1-6 few TRBV4-3 CASSQEMRYNSPLHF TGCGCCAGCAGCCAAGAAATGCGGTATAATTCACCCCTCCACTTT
TRBD2 TRBJ2-7 - TRBV5-6 CASNLGGAGEQYF TGTGCCAGCAACCTCGGGGGGGCGGGGGAGCAGTACTTC
TRBD2 TRBJ2-5 - TRBV9 CASSVEGQGGETQYF TGTGCCAGCAGCGTAGAAGGGCAGGGAGGGGAGACCCAGTACTTC
- TRBJ2-3 few TRBV4-3 CASSQDHGTDTQYF TGCGCCAGCAGCCAAGATCATGGCACAGATACGCAGTATTTT
- TRBJ1-1 - TRBV20-1 CSPYVTEAFF TGCAGCCCGTATGTCACTGAAGCTTTCTTT
TRBD2 TRBJ2-1 - TRBV18 CASSPPLGGKYSYNEQFF TGTGCCAGCTCACCACCCCTCGGGGGGAAGTACTCCTACAATGAGCAGTTCTTC
TRBD2 TRBJ2-3 - TRBV7-6 CASSPFLRRSGGRALETDTQYF TGTGCCAGCAGCCCCTTCCTCCGGAGGAGCGGGGGGAGGGCCCTTGAAACAGATACGCAGTATTTT
- TRBJ2-3 once TRBV9 CASSVQGNTDTQYF TGTGCCAGCAGCGTTCAGGGGAACACAGATACGCAGTATTTT
- TRBJ1-1 - TRBV7-2 CASSSLVNTEAFF TGTGCCAGCAGCTCGTTAGTGAACACTGAAGCTTTCTTT
- TRBJ2-5 - TRBV6-6 CASRAGGETQYF TGTGCCAGCAGAGCGGGCGGGGAGACCCAGTACTTC
- TRBJ2-7 - TRBV19 CASSIPGTSYEQYF TGTGCCAGTAGTATCCCAGGTACTTCCTACGAGCAGTACTTC
- TRBJ1-1 few TRBV19 CASTPGWAANTEAFF TGTGCCAGTACTCCGGGGTGGGCTGCTAACACTGAAGCTTTCTTT
- TRBJ1-3 - TRBV11-2 CASSLAQGNTIYF TGTGCCAGCAGCTTGGCGCAGGGGAACACCATATATTTT
- TRBJ1-2 - TRBV29-1 CSVDSPTAWGDGYTF TGCAGCGTTGACTCCCCGACAGCTTGGGGGGATGGCTACACCTTC
- TRBJ2-7 once TRBV29-1 CSVEDTSSYEQYF TGCAGCGTTGAAGATACGAGCTCCTACGAGCAGTACTTC
TRBD1 TRBJ2-1 - TRBV28 CASSSSGTGGHRSFNEQFF TGTGCCAGCAGCTCATCCGGGACAGGGGGCCACAGATCGTTCAATGAGCAGTTCTTC
- TRBJ2-2 - TRBV15 CATSVLGELFF TGTGCCACCAGCGTTCTAGGGGAGCTGTTTTTT
- TRBJ1-2 few TRBV28 CASSLSSSGGKGYTF TGTGCCAGCAGTTTATCATCATCGGGGGGGAAAGGCTACACCTTC
- TRBJ2-2 - TRBV7-8 CASSVGGATFNTGELFF TGTGCCAGCAGCGTAGGGGGAGCAACTTTTAACACCGGGGAGCTGTTTTTT
TRBD1 TRBJ1-2 - TRBV19 CASSTSQGNGYTF TGTGCCAGTAGTACCTCACAGGGGAATGGCTACACCTTC